This T cell receptor beta chain was observed in a study of blood T cell repertoires in COVID-19. Study context: The United States, Italy and Spain provided the acute and convalescent COVID-19 samples. The cDNA or gDNA used as material had been derived from T cells, B-cell-depleted T cells, or PBMCs.

Participants spanned ages about 18 to 90 years and resided in roughly 22 US areas. Participants had their cohort set by participant-reported clinical history. The table came from immunoSEQ multiplex PCR; TCRdb's copy has only in-frame clones and leaves some out. The data show around 390,000 clones, around nine tenths seen once. The V segment lost 1 base and the J segment 6 bases; nucleotides outside the gene matches: 11. The germline V gene has CDR1 MGHRA and CDR2 YSYEKL. This CDR3 contains 16 residues. The specimen sequenced was PBMCs or T cells enriched from blood (not recorded which). This receptor was identified in a woman aged 45-59 years who had recovered from COVID-19. The chain employs TRBV4-1 and TRBJ1-2; 7 bases match TRBD1. The CDR3 sequence: CASSQGAGQARDGYTF. The CDR3 DNA follows: TGCGCCAGCAGCCAAGGGGCTGGACAGGCTAGAGATGGCTACACCTTC.